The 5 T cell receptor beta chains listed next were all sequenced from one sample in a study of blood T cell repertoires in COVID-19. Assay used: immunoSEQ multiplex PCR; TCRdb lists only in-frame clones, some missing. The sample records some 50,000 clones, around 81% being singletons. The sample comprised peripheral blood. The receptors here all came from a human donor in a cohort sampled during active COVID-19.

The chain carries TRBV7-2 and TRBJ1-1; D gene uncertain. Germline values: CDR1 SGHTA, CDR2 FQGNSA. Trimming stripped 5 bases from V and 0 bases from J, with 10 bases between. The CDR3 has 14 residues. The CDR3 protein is CASSLLSMNTEAFF. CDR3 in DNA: TGTGCCAGCAGCCTTCTTAGCATGAACACTGAAGCTTTCTTT. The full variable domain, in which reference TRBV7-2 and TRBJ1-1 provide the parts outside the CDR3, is GAGVSQSPSNKVTEKGKDVELRCDPISGHTALYWYRQSLGQGLEFLIYFQGNSAPDKSGLPSDRFSAERTGGSVSTLTIQRTQQEDSAVYLCASSLLSMNTEAFFGQGTRLTVV.

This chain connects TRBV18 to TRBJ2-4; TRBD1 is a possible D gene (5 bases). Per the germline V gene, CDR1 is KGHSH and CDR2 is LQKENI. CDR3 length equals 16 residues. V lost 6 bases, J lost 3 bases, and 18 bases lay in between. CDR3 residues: CASSMEGALGKNIQYF. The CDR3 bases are TGTGCCAGCTCGATGGAAGGGGCGCTTGGCAAAAACATTCAGTACTTC.

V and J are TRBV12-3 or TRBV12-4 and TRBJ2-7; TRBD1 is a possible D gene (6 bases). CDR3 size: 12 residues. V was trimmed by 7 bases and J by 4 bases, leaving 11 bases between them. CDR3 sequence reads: CASTLQGYEQYF. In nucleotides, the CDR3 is TGTGCCAGCACCCTACAGGGTTACGAGCAGTACTTC.

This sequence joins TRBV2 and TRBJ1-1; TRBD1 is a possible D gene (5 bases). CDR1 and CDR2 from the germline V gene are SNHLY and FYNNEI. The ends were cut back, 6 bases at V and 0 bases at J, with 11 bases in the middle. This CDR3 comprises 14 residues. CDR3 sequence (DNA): TGTGCCAGCAGGTTACAGGAACTGAACACTGAAGCTTTCTTT. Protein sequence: CASRLQELNTEAFF.

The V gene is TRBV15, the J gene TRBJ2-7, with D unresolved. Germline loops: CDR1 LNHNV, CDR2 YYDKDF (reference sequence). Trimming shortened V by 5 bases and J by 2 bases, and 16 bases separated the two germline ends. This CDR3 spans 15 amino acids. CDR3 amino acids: CATSRPRVSTYEQYF. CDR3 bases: TGTGCCACCAGCCGACCCCGGGTTTCCACCTACGAGCAGTACTTC. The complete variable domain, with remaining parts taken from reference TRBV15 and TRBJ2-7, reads DAMVIQNPRYQVTQFGKPVTLSCSQTLNHNVMYWYQQKSSQAPKLLFHYYDKDFNNEADTPDNFQSRRPNTSFCFLDIRSPGLGDTAMYLCATSRPRVSTYEQYFGPGTRLTVT.